This entry is about one T cell receptor beta chain. Its antigen is not identified. Naive CD8 cells lacked CD45RO and underwent positive selection for CCR7, leaving out terminally differentiated effector memory CD45RA+ cells. The data are from a study of shared clonotypes between healthy human individuals. V was cut by 5 bases and J by 5 bases, with 9 bases left in between. The CDR3 has 13 amino acids. Germline lookup yields CDR1 SGHVS and CDR2 FNYEAQ. Study-wide results and caveats: Rarefaction exposed incomplete sorted-subset sequencing despite large depth. Sampling covered nothing but blood. Tissue TCR repertoires likely differ from those found in blood. Few donors restricted represented genetic and exposure-history diversity.

Generated by immunoSEQ multiplex PCR, the TCRdb table keeps only in-frame clones and is missing some. Counted here are more than 2 million clones, about 95% occurring once; the ten biggest clones make up around 1.1%. Sequenced material: naive CD8+ T cells sorted from blood. J is TRBJ2-2 and V is TRBV7-6; the D gene is possibly TRBD2 (5 bases). The receptor's source is a man aged 18 to 30 in good health. CDR3 loop: CASSPWETGELFF. The CDR3 DNA reads TGTGCCAGCAGCCCCTGGGAGACCGGGGAGCTGTTTTTT.